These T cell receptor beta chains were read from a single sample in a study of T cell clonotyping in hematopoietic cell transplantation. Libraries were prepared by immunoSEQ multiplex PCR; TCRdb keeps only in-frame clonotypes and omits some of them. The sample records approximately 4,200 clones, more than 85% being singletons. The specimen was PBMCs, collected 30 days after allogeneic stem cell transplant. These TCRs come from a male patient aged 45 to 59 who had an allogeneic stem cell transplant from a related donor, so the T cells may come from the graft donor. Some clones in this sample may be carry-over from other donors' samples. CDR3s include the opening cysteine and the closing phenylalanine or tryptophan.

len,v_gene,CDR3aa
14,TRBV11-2,CASSPSIGGQPQHF
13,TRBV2,CASRLGASTEAFF
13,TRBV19,CASSNRQPDEQFF
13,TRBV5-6,CASRDAMNTEAFF
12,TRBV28,CASREDNSPLHF
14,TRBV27,CASSFRTPDGTQYF
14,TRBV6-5,CASAQDREVDTQYF
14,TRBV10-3,CAISANRDRETQYF
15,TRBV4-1,CASSQDGRAWQPQHF
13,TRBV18,CASSRTGPETQYF
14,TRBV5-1,CASSSQGPGNTIYF
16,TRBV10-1,CASSESGTVSLYGYTF
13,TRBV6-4,CASSETGGYGYTF
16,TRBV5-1,CASSLGTGQGPYGYTF
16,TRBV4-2,CASSHPPGGSYNEQFF
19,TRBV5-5,CASSIRTSGSLFSYNEQFF
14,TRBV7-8,CASSLDGNTGELFF